This T cell receptor beta chain derives from a study of blood T cell repertoires in COVID-19. At the level of the study: PBMCs, B-cell-depleted T cells, or T cells provided the cDNA or gDNA that made up the material.

Using immunoSEQ multiplex PCR, the repertoire was profiled, and TCRdb retains in-frame clones only, with some absent. Of around 86,000 clones detected, 87% appear once; the ten largest clones hold 7% to 9%. V was pared by 7 bases and J by 7 bases, with 10 bases of the junction left unmatched. Germline CDR1 is SGHTS and CDR2 is YDEGEE. The CDR3 has 14 amino acids. This TCR derives from a human donor with acute or convalescent COVID-19. The donor label of this sample is uncertain. The chain has TRBV5-8 and TRBJ1-2, with 10 bases lining up with TRBD1. Sequencing was carried out using peripheral blood. The chain's CDR3 is CASGPHGTGVGYTF. The CDR3 nucleotides read TGTGCCAGCGGACCACACGGGACAGGGGTTGGCTACACCTTC. Supplemented by reference TRBV5-8 and TRBJ1-2, the full variable domain reads EAGVTQSPTHLIKTRGQQATLRCSPISGHTSVYWYQQALGLGLQFLLWYDEGEERNRGNFPPRFSGRQFPNYSSELNVNALELEDSALYLCASGPHGTGVGYTFGSGTRLTVV.